This T cell receptor beta chain was profiled in a study of cytomegalovirus exposure and HLA in healthy donors. Study-level findings and limits: In a later analysis, donors in an Asian-associated ancestry cluster reportedly had fewer N-insertions in productive TCRs than the cohort mean.

This clone was recorded a few times. Its matching antigen is unknown. Germline CDR1 is SNHLY and CDR2 is FYNNEI. The CDR3 runs to 13 residues. V dropped 6 bases and J dropped 2 bases, with 7 bases sitting between them. Primers for the PCR totalled 60 Vbeta and 13 Jbeta. Authors' processing steps: Approximately 80 million unique TCR beta chains, around 11 million of them shared, were counted by a later analysis. Produced via immunoSEQ multiplex PCR; TCRdb's table is partial and in-frame only. V, J and clone size reflect that table, while D and trimming were determined from the DNA. This repertoire shows under 200,000 clones, roughly four fifths found once; its top ten account for around 9%.

The chain is built from TRBV2 and TRBJ1-4, with D possibly being TRBD1 (5 bases). Sequenced material: PBMCs. This receptor was obtained from a male donor in good health and CMV-seropositive. Here the CDR3 reads CASRRQTNEKLFF. DNA of the CDR3: TGTGCCAGCAGACGACAGACTAATGAAAAACTGTTTTTT.